This TCR beta chain was sequenced for a study of cytomegalovirus exposure and HLA in healthy donors. Regarding this clone: Its target is not known.

Points from the study as a whole: In an earlier analysis, productive rearrangement rates for most beta V segments clustered near 87% or 30%. A list of approximately 160 TCR beta chains associated with cytomegalovirus was given.

Trimming removed 5 bases from V and 4 bases from J, with 12 bases in between. Germline loops: CDR1 MNHNS, CDR2 SASEGT. The CDR3 loop spans 14 amino acids. In the PCR, 60 Vbeta and 13 Jbeta primers were used. TCRdb keeps only in-frame clones here, not all; method: immunoSEQ multiplex PCR. The sample contains approximately 150,000 clones, approximately 80% of which appear only once. This chain uses TRBV6-1 with TRBJ1-5; the D gene is possibly TRBD1 (6 bases). The sequence was collected from a man between 18 and 29 years old in good health and CMV-seropositive. The sample taken for sequencing was PBMCs. The CDR3 sequence: CASSYIRGNQPQHF. Here the CDR3 DNA reads TGTGCCAGCAGTTATATCAGGGGTAATCAGCCCCAGCATTTT.